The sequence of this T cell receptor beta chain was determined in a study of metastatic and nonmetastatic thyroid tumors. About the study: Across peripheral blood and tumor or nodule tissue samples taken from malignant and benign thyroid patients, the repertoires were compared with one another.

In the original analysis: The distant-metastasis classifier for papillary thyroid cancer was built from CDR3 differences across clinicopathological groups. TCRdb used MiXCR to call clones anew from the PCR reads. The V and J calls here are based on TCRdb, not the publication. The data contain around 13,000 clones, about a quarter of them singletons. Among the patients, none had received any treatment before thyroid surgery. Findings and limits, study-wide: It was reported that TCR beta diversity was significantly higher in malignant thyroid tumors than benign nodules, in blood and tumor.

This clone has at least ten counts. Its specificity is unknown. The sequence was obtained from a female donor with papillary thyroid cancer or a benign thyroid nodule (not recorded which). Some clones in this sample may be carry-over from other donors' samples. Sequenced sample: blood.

DNA of the CDR3: TGTGCCAGTAGTATAGGCACGAACACCGGGGAGCTGTTTTTT. This codes for CASSIGTNTGELFF. The J gene is TRBJ2-2, the V gene TRBV19; D is undetermined. The V and J ends lost 1 base and 0 bases respectively, with 3 bases between them. Looked up from germline, CDR1 is LNHDA and CDR2 is SQIVND (reference sequence). CDR3 size: 14 residues.